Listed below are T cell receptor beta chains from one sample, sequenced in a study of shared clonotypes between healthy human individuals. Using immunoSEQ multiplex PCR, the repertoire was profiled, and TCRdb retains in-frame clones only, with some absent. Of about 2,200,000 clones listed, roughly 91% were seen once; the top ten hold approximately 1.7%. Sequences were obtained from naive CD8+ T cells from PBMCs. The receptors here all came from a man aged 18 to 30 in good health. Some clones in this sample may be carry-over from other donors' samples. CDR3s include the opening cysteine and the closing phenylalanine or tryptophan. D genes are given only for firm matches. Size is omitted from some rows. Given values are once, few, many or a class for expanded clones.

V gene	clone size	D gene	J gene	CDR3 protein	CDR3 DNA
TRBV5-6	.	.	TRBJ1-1	CASSWGGVGLDTEAFF	TGTGCCAGCAGCTGGGGAGGTGTAGGTTTGGACACTGAAGCTTTCTTT
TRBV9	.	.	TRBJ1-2	CASSGRVDYGYTF	TGTGCCAGCAGCGGAAGGGTTGACTATGGCTACACCTTC
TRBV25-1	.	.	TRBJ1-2	CASSGGPLSNYGYTF	TGTGCCAGCAGTGGGGGTCCCCTCTCTAACTATGGCTACACCTTC
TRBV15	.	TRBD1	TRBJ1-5	CATSRGGQGSHQPQHF	TGTGCCACCAGCAGGGGTGGACAGGGAAGCCATCAGCCCCAGCATTTT
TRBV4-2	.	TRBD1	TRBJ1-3	CASSQEGTGVIGNTIYF	TGTGCCAGCAGCCAAGAAGGGACAGGGGTCATTGGAAACACCATATATTTT
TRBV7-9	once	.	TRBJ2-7	CASSLVGESYEQYF	TGTGCCAGCAGCTTAGTGGGGGAAAGCTACGAGCAGTACTTC
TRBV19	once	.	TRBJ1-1	CASQELNTEAFF	TGTGCCAGTCAGGAATTGAACACTGAAGCTTTCTTT
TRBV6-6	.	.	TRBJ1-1	CASSYLRVPKNTEAFF	TGTGCCAGCAGTTACCTCAGGGTTCCTAAGAACACTGAAGCTTTCTTT
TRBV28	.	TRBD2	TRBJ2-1	CASRTSGSYNEQFF	TGTGCCAGCAGGACTAGCGGGAGCTACAATGAGCAGTTCTTC
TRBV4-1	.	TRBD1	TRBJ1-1	CASSQTVRGLEAFF	TGCGCCAGCAGCCAAACCGTTAGGGGGCTGGAAGCTTTCTTT
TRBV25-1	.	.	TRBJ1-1	CASSEPGAEAFF	TGTGCCAGCAGTGAACCAGGGGCTGAAGCTTTCTTT
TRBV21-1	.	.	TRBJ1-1	CASSSIDGTEAFF	TGTGCCAGCAGCTCGATCGATGGGACTGAAGCTTTCTTT
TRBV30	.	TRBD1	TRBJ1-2	CAWIPGGYYGYTF	TGTGCCTGGATTCCAGGGGGGTACTATGGCTACACCTTC
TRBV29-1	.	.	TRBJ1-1	CSVDPPGQIEAFF	TGCAGCGTTGACCCCCCTGGGCAGATTGAAGCTTTCTTT
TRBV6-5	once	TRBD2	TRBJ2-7	CASSLRLAGRYEQYF	TGTGCCAGCAGTCTCCGACTAGCGGGTCGCTACGAGCAGTACTTC
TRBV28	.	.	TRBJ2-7	CASGLGRDPEQYF	TGTGCCAGCGGGTTAGGCAGGGACCCCGAGCAGTACTTC
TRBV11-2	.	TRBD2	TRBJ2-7	CASSLGVRGTGTIEQYF	TGTGCCAGCAGCTTAGGGGTTCGCGGGACTGGGACTATCGAGCAGTACTTC
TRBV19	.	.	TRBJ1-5	CASSISIPWRVGDQPQHF	TGTGCCAGTAGTATATCGATCCCTTGGAGGGTCGGAGATCAGCCCCAGCATTTT
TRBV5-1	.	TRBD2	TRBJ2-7	CASSSGLAGIYEQYF	TGCGCCAGCAGCTCGGGACTAGCGGGAATCTACGAGCAGTACTTC
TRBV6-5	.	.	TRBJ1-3	CASSSGSQHSGNTIYF	TGTGCCAGCAGTTCGGGATCGCAACACTCTGGAAACACCATATATTTT
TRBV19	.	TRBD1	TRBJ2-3	CASRDRGYTDTQYF	TGTGCCAGCAGGGACAGGGGATACACAGATACGCAGTATTTT
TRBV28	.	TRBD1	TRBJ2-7	CASSPRAGGLGEQYF	TGTGCCAGCAGTCCCCGGGCAGGGGGCCTGGGGGAGCAGTACTTC
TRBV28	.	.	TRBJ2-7	CASSMPGTVNYEQYF	TGTGCCAGCAGTATGCCGGGGACCGTCAACTACGAGCAGTACTTC
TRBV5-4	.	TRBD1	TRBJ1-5	CASSPGGFSNQPQHF	TGTGCCAGCAGCCCAGGGGGCTTTAGCAATCAGCCCCAGCATTTT
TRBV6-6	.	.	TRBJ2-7	CASSYAGGSYEQYF	TGTGCCAGCAGTTACGCCGGTGGTTCCTACGAGCAGTACTTC
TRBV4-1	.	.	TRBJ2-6	CASSPALLGANVLTF	TGCGCCAGCAGCCCGGCACTCTTAGGGGCCAACGTCCTGACTTTC
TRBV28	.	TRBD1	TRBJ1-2	CASSFTGTGYGYTF	TGTGCCAGCAGTTTTACCGGGACAGGGTATGGCTACACCTTC
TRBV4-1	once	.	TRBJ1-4	CASSQDMIGASLRRNEKLFF	TGCGCCAGCAGCCAAGATATGATAGGAGCCAGTTTGAGACGGAATGAAAAACTGTTTTTT
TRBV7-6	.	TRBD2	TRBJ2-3	CASSLISGRGPDTQYF	TGTGCCAGCAGCTTAATCAGCGGGAGGGGCCCAGATACGCAGTATTTT
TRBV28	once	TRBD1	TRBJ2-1	CASSTGTGGLNEQFF	TGTGCCAGCTCAACCGGGACAGGGGGCCTCAATGAGCAGTTCTTC
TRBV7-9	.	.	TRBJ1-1	CASSLPLNTEAFF	TGTGCCAGCAGCCTCCCGCTGAACACTGAAGCTTTCTTT
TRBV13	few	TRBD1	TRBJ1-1	CASRWGTGYTEAFF	TGTGCCAGCCGCTGGGGGACAGGCTACACTGAAGCTTTCTTT
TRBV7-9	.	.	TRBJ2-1	CASSSGTRTGNEQFF	TGTGCCAGCAGCTCCGGGACCCGGACCGGCAATGAGCAGTTCTTC
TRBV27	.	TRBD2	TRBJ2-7	CASSLTSGRVVYEQYF	TGTGCCAGCAGTTTGACTAGCGGGAGAGTTGTCTACGAGCAGTACTTC
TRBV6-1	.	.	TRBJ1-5	CASSVWDSSNQPQHF	TGTGCCAGCAGTGTTTGGGATTCTAGCAATCAGCCCCAGCATTTT
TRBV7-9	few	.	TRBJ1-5	CASSLAGVRQPQHF	TGTGCCAGCAGCTTAGCAGGGGTGCGTCAGCCCCAGCATTTT
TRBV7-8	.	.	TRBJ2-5	CASRLGSGAQETQYF	TGTGCCAGCAGGTTGGGTTCAGGGGCACAAGAGACCCAGTACTTC
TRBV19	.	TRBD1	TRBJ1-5	CASSIRTGGGNQPQHF	TGTGCCAGTAGTATAAGGACAGGGGGTGGCAATCAGCCCCAGCATTTT
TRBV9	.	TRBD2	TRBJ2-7	CASSVGLATRHYEQYF	TGTGCCAGCAGCGTAGGACTAGCTACCCGCCATTACGAGCAGTACTTC
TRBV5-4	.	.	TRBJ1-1	CASSLSPQGRGTEAFF	TGTGCCAGCAGCCTTTCCCCCCAGGGAAGAGGCACTGAAGCTTTCTTT
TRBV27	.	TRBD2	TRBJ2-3	CASSLLAGGGSTDTQYF	TGTGCCAGCAGTTTACTAGCGGGAGGAGGGAGCACAGATACGCAGTATTTT
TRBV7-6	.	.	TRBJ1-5	CASSLGGTNLNYDSNQPQHF	TGTGCCAGCAGCTTAGGGGGGACAAATCTCAACTATGATAGCAATCAGCCCCAGCATTTT
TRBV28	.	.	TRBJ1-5	CASSLSGTGNQPQHF	TGTGCCAGCAGTTTGTCCGGGACTGGCAATCAGCCCCAGCATTTT
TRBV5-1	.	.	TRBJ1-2	CASSLGQSRDGYTF	TGCGCCAGCAGCTTGGGACAGTCCAGGGATGGCTACACCTTC
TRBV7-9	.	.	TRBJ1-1	CASSPDGGTEAFF	TGTGCCAGCAGCCCCGACGGGGGGACTGAAGCTTTCTTT
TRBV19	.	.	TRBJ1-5	CASSIGSGGNQPQHF	TGTGCCAGTAGTATAGGGTCGGGGGGCAATCAGCCCCAGCATTTT
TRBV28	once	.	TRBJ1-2	CASTVSPGTNYGYTF	TGTGCCAGCACCGTAAGTCCAGGAACTAACTATGGCTACACCTTC
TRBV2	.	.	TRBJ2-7	CASRPHAGAGLPYEQYF	TGTGCCAGTAGGCCCCATGCAGGTGCGGGACTCCCCTACGAGCAGTACTTC
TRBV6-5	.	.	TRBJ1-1	CASSSPGFTEAFF	TGTGCCAGCAGTTCACCAGGGTTCACTGAAGCTTTCTTT
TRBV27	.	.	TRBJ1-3	CASQPQGGSGNTIYF	TGTGCCAGCCAACCCCAGGGAGGCTCTGGAAACACCATATATTTT
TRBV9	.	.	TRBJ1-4	CASSVDYTQGPDEKLFF	TGTGCCAGCAGCGTAGACTACACGCAGGGGCCGGACGAAAAACTGTTTTTT
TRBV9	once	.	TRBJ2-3	CASSGKGGSWTDTQYF	TGTGCCAGCAGCGGCAAGGGCGGGAGTTGGACAGATACGCAGTATTTC
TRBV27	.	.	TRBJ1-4	CASSPFQASNEKLFF	TGTGCCAGCAGCCCCTTTCAGGCGTCTAATGAAAAACTGTTTTTT
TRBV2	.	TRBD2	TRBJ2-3	CASSDQAGGETDTQYF	TGTGCCAGCAGTGATCAAGCGGGAGGGGAAACAGATACGCAGTATTTT
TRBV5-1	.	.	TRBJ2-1	CASSLFPQSGNEQFF	TGCGCCAGCAGCTTGTTTCCCCAAAGCGGCAATGAGCAGTTCTTC
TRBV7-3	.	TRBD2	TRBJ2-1	CASSPLAGAYNEQFF	TGTGCCAGCAGTCCTCTAGCGGGAGCGTACAATGAGCAGTTCTTC
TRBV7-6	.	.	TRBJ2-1	CASSFQEGTRYNEQFF	TGTGCCAGCAGCTTTCAGGAGGGAACTCGCTACAATGAGCAGTTCTTC
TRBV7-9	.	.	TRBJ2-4	CASSLVFPGDIQYF	TGTGCCAGCAGCTTAGTTTTTCCGGGAGACATTCAGTACTTC